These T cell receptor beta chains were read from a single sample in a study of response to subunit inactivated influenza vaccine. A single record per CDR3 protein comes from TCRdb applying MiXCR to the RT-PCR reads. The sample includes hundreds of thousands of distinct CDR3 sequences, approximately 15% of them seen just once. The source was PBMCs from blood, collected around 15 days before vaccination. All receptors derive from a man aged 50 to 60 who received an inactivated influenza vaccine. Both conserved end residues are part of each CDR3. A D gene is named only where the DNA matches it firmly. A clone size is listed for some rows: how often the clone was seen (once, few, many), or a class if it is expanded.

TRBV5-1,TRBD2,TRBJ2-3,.,CASSPRLAGTTDTQYF,TGCGCCAGCAGCCCAAGACTAGCGGGAACCACAGATACGCAGTATTTT
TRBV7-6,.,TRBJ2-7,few,CASSLSSIPYEQYF,TGTGCCAGCAGCCTATCTTCAATCCCCTACGAGCAGTACTTC
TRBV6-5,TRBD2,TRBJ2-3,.,CASSYSRGSGDTQYF,TGTGCCAGCAGTTACTCTCGGGGTAGCGGGGATACGCAGTATTTT
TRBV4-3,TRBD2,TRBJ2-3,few,CASSQKGGTSTDTQYF,TGCGCCAGCAGCCAAAAAGGGGGGACTAGCACAGATACACAGTATTTT
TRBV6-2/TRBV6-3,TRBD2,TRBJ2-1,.,CASTLGGLVSNEQFF,TGTGCCAGCACCTTAGGGGGACTAGTATCCAATGAGCAGTTCTTC
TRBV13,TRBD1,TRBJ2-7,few,CASSSRDRDDEQYF,TGTGCCAGCAGCTCGCGAGACAGGGACGACGAGCAGTACTTC
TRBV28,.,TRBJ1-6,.,CASSFTQLGWESSYNSPLHF,TGTGCCAGCAGTTTCACCCAACTAGGTTGGGAAAGCTCCTATAATTCACCCCTCCACTTT
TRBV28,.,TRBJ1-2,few,CATSDEAEGYTF,TGTGCCACTTCGGACGAGGCAGAAGGCTACACCTTC
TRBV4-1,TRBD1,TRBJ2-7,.,CASSQDIGTGAYEQYF,TGCGCCAGCAGCCAAGACATCGGGACAGGGGCCTACGAGCAGTACTTC
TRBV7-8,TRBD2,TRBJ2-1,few,CASSNALAGGLSSYNEQFF,TGTGCCAGCAGCAATGCTCTGGCGGGGGGCCTAAGCTCCTACAATGAGCAGTTCTTC
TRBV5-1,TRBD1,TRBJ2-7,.,CASRTSGQGTYEQYF,TGCGCCAGCAGGACTTCGGGACAGGGGACCTACGAGCAGTACTTC
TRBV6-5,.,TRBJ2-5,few,CASSYSIGPESQETQYF,TGTGCCAGCAGTTACTCGATAGGTCCGGAGAGCCAAGAGACCCAGTACTTC
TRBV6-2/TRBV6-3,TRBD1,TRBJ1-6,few,CASRRQGDGSPLHF,TGTGCCAGCAGACGCCAGGGGGATGGTTCACCCCTCCACTTT
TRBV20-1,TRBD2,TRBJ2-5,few,CSAKLATQETQYF,TGCAGTGCGAAACTAGCGACCCAAGAGACCCAGTACTTC
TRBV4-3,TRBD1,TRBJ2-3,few,CASSQDKQGASTDTQYF,TGCGCCAGCAGCCAAGATAAACAGGGGGCTAGCACAGATACGCAGTATTTT
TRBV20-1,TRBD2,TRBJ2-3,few,CSASILRLAGPSTDTQYF,TGCAGTGCTAGTATTTTAAGACTAGCGGGGCCTAGCACAGATACGCAGTATTTT
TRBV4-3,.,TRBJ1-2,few,CASSQDAGTYGYTF,TGCGCCAGCAGCCAAGACGCAGGGACCTATGGCTACACCTTC
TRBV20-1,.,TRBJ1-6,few,CSASSPQTPLHF,TGCAGTGCTAGCTCCCCCCAGACACCCCTCCACTTT
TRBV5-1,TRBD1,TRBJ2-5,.,CASSDTGGLETQYF,TGCGCCAGCAGCGACACAGGGGGCCTAGAGACCCAGTACTTC
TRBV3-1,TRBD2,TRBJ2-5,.,CASSLGLAGAQETQYF,TGTGCCAGCAGCCTCGGACTAGCGGGTGCCCAAGAGACCCAGTACTTC
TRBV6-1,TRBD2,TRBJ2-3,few,CASSEAPTGSGGTDTQYF,TGTGCCAGCAGTGAAGCACCTACGGGGAGCGGGGGCACAGATACGCAGTATTTT
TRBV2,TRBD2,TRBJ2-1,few,CASSMTSGRAQGAYNEQFF,TGTGCCAGCAGTATGACTAGCGGGAGGGCCCAGGGGGCGTACAATGAGCAGTTCTTC
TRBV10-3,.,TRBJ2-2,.,CAISDPGPEGTGELFF,TGTGCCATCAGTGACCCGGGACCAGAGGGCACCGGGGAGCTGTTTTTT
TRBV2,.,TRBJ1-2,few,CASSEWNQGDYGYTF,TGTGCCAGCAGTGAATGGAATCAGGGAGACTATGGCTACACCTTC
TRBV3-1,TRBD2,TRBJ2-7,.,CASSQAGREQYF,TGTGCCAGCAGCCAAGCCGGGAGGGAGCAGTACTTC
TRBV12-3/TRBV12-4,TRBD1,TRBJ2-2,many,CASSRRGSTGELFF,TGTGCCAGCAGCCGCAGGGGGTCCACCGGGGAGCTGTTTTTT
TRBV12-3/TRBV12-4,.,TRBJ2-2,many,CASSSQVDTGELFF,TGTGCCAGCAGTTCCCAGGTGGACACCGGGGAGCTGTTTTTT
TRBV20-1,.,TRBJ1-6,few,CSASSGGVTSPLHF,TGCAGTGCTAGTTCGGGAGGGGTTACTTCACCCCTCCACTTT
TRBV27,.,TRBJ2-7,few,CASSPSGDPRYQEQYF,TGTGCCAGCAGTCCGTCCGGGGACCCACGGTATCAGGAGCAGTACTTC
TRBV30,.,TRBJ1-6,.,CAWSPQQALSSPLHF,TGTGCCTGGAGTCCCCAACAGGCCCTTAGTTCACCCCTCCACTTT
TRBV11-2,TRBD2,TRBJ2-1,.,CASSLFTTSGRSSYNEQFF,TGTGCCAGCAGCTTGTTCACAACTAGCGGGAGGAGCTCCTACAATGAGCAGTTCTTC
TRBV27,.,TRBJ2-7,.,CASSFLFGLAPDEQYF,TGTGCCAGCAGTTTCCTTTTTGGGCTAGCGCCAGACGAGCAGTACTTC
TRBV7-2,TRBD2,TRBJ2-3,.,CASSHRTSGGFTDTQYF,TGTGCCAGCAGCCATAGGACTAGCGGGGGGTTCACAGATACGCAGTATTTT
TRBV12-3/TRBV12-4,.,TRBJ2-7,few,CASSGTIPYEQYF,TGTGCCAGCAGCGGGACAATCCCCTACGAGCAGTACTTC
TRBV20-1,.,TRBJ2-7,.,CSATSQAGSYEQYF,TGCAGTGCCACATCACAGGCGGGGTCCTACGAGCAGTACTTC
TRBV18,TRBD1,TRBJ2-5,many,CASSPLTGGQETQYF,TGTGCCAGCTCACCCCTGACAGGGGGGCAAGAGACCCAGTACTTC
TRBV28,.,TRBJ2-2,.,CASSSGTPNTGELF,TGTGCCAGCAGTTCGGGGACTCCCAACACCGGGGAGCTGTTT
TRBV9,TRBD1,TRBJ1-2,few,CASSVEGQGYYGYTF,TGTGCCAGCAGCGTAGAGGGACAGGGGTACTATGGCTACACCTTC
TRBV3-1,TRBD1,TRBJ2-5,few,CASRTTGVQETQYF,TGTGCCAGCAGGACGACAGGGGTTCAAGAGACCCAGTACTTC
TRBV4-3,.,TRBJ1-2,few,CASSQDRRRGSDGYTF,TGCGCCAGCAGCCAAGATAGACGACGGGGTTCTGATGGCTACACCTTC
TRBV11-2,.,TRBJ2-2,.,CASSLFADSANTGELFF,TGTGCCAGCAGCTTATTCGCGGACTCGGCAAACACCGGGGAGCTGTTTTTT
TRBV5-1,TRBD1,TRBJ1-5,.,CASSRDSPSNQPQHF,TGCGCCAGCAGCAGGGACAGTCCTAGCAATCAGCCCCAGCATTTT
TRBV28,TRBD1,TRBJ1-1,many,CASIQGVTEAFF,TGTGCCAGCATACAGGGGGTCACTGAAGCTTTCTTT
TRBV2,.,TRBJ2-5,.,CASSEIRGAGETQYF,TGTGCCAGCAGTGAAATAAGGGGGGCCGGGGAGACCCAGTACTTC
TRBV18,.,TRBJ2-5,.,CASSPIVERAQYF,TGTGCCAGCTCACCGATTGTAGAAAGGGCCCAGTACTTC
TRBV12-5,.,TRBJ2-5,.,CASGDQEGGGETQYF,TGTGCTAGTGGTGACCAGGAAGGAGGCGGGGAGACCCAGTACTTC
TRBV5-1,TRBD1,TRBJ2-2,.,CASSVQGARTGELFF,TGCGCCAGCAGCGTCCAGGGGGCTCGTACCGGGGAGCTGTTTTTT
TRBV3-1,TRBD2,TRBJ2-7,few,CASSQALAGGFEQYF,TGTGCCAGCAGCCAAGCCCTAGCGGGAGGGTTCGAGCAGTACTTC
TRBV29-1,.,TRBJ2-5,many,CSAGPRGETQYF,TGCAGCGCCGGGCCCAGGGGAGAGACCCAGTACTTC
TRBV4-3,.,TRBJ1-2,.,CASSQDYISGAYTF,TGCGCCAGCAGCCAAGATTACATCTCCGGGGCCTACACCTTC
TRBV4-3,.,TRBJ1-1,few,CASSRSGVGGAFF,TGCGCCAGCAGCCGCTCAGGGGTTGGAGGAGCTTTCTTT